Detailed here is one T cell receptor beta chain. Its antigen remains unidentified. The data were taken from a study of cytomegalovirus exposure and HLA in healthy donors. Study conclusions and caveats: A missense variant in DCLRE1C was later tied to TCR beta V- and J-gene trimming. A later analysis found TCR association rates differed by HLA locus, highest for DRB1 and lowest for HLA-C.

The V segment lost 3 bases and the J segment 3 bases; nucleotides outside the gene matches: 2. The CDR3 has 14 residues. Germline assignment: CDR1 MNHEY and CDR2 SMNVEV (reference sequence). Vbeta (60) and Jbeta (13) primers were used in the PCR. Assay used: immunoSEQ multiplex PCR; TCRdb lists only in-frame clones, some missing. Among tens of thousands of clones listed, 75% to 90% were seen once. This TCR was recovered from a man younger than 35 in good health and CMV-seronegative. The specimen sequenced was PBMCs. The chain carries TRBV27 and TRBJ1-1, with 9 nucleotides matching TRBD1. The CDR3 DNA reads TGTGCCAGCAGTTTCCGGGACAGGGACACTGAAGCTTTCTTT. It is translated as CASSFRDRDTEAFF.